One sample yielded the 2 T cell receptor beta chains listed below, sequenced in a study of T cells in Graves' hyperthyroidism and ophthalmopathy. Amplified TCR beta CDR3 regions came from RNA transcripts. The primer set for the first-round RT-PCR of the TCR CDR3 was HTBI. TCRdb reprocessed the multiplex PCR reads with MiXCR, giving one entry per CDR3 protein. Of 490,000 or so distinct CDR3 sequences listed, less than 20% are singletons. Sequenced material: blood. The receptor set was obtained from a man in his forties with Graves' ophthalmopathy.

This chain joins TRBV3-1 and TRBJ2-2; TRBD2 matches at 9 bases. Germline loops: CDR1 LGHDT, CDR2 YNNKEL (reference sequence). The trim removed 4 bases at V and 4 bases at J, leaving 10 bases unmatched. CDR3 length: 17 residues. This CDR3 reads CASSPHGTSLGTGELFF. CDR3 bases: TGTGCCAGCAGCCCTCACGGGACTAGCCTGGGCACCGGGGAGCTGTTTTTT.

This clonotype was seen a few times. This chain joins TRBV12-3 or TRBV12-4 and TRBJ1-1; D is uncertain. With 6 bases removed from V and 4 bases from J, the gap between germline ends came to 12 bases. The CDR3 spans 13 residues. The CDR3 sequence: CASSLHRPTEAFF. DNA for the CDR3: TGTGCCAGCAGCCTTCATAGGCCCACTGAAGCTTTCTTT.